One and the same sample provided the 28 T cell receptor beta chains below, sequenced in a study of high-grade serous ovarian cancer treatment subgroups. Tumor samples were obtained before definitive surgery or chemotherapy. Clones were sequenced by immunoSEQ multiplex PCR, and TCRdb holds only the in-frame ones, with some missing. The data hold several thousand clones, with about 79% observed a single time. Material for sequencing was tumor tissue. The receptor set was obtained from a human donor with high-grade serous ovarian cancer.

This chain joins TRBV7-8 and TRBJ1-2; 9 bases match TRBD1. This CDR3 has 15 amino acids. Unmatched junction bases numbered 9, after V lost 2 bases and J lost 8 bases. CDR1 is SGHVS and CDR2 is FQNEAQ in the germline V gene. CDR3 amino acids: CASSLTGTGLMGYTF. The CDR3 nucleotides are TGTGCCAGCAGCTTAACAGGGACAGGGCTGATGGGCTACACCTTC.

This CDR3 is CSVLDRTSGYEQYF. CDR3 nucleotide sequence: TGCAGCGTTTTAGACAGGACTTCTGGCTACGAGCAGTACTTC. This sequence joins TRBV29-1 and TRBJ2-7; TRBD1 is a possible D gene (6 bases). The CDR3 covers 14 residues. The V gene's germline CDR1 is SQVTM and CDR2 ANQGSEA. Trimming took off 5 bases at V and 3 bases at J, with 17 bases between the two ends.

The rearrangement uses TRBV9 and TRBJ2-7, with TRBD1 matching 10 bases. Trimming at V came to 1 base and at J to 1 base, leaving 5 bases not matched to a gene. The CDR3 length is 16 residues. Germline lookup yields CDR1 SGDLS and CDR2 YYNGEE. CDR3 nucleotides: TGTGCCAGCAGCGTAACCGGGACAGGGGTTTCCTACGAGCAGTACTTC. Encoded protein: CASSVTGTGVSYEQYF. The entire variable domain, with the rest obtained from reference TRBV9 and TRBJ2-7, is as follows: DSGVTQTPKHLITATGQRVTLRCSPRSGDLSVYWYQQSLDQGLQFLIQYYNGEERAKGNILERFSAQQFPDLHSELNLSSLELGDSALYFCASSVTGTGVSYEQYFGPGTRLTVT.

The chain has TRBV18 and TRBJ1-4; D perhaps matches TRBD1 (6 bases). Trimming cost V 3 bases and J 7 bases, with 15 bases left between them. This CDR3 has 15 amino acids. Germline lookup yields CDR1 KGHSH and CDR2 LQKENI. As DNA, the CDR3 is TGTGCCAGCTCACCCCCACGAGGGGGGAGTGAAAAACTGTTTTTT. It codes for CASSPPRGGSEKLFF.

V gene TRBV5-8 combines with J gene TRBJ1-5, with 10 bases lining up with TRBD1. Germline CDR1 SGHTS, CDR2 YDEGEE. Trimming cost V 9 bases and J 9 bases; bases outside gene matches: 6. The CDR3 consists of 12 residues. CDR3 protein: CATGTGDAPQHF. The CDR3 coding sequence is TGTGCCACGGGGACAGGGGACGCGCCCCAGCATTTT.

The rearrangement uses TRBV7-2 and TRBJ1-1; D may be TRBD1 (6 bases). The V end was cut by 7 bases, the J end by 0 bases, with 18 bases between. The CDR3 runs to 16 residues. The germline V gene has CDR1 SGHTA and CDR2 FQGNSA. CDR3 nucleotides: TGTGCCAGCACACCGGGGGGGGCGAGAGTGAACACTGAAGCTTTCTTT. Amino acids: CASTPGGARVNTEAFF.

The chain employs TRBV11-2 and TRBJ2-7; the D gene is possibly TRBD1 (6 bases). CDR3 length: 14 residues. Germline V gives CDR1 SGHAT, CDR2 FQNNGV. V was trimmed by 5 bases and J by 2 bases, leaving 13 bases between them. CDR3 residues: CASSGKGHTYEQYF. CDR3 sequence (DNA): TGTGCCAGCAGCGGCAAGGGACATACCTACGAGCAGTACTTC.

For the CDR3, the DNA is TGCGCCAGCAGCTTGCCGGGACAGGGAACGGGCACTGAAGCTTTCTTT. Translating it yields CASSLPGQGTGTEAFF. The rearrangement uses TRBV5-1 and TRBJ1-1; 9 bases align to TRBD1. CDR3 length: 16 amino acids. The V gene end was trimmed by 1 base and the J gene end by 4 bases; junction bases not matched to a gene: 8. Germline values: CDR1 SGHRS, CDR2 YFSETQ.

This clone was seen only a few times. The CDR3 loop is CASSHVDRVNYGYTF. Here the CDR3 DNA reads TGCGCCAGCAGCCATGTGGACAGGGTTAACTATGGCTACACCTTC. This chain uses TRBV4-1 with TRBJ1-2, with 8 bases identical to TRBD1. Germline V gene data show CDR1 as MGHRA and CDR2 as YSYEKL. This CDR3 region has 15 residues. V lost 3 bases to trimming and J lost 1 base; unmatched junction nucleotides: 4.

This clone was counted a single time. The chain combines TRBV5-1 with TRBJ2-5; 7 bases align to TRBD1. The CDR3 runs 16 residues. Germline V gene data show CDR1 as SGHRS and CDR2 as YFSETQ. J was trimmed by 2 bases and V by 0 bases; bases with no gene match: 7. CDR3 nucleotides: TGCGCCAGCAGCTTGGTCGGGACAGACCATCAAGAGACCCAGTACTTC. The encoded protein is CASSLVGTDHQETQYF.

For the CDR3, the DNA is TGTGCCAGTAGTAGGGGCAGAGGCAAAAACATTCAGTACTTC. Translated, it gives CASSRGRGKNIQYF. The J gene is TRBJ2-4, the V gene TRBV19, with a tentative D call TRBD1 (5 bases). There are 14 residues in the CDR3. Between the trimmed V and J ends, which lost 4 bases and 3 bases, there was a span of 10 bases. The germline V gene has CDR1 LNHDA and CDR2 SQIVND (reference sequence).

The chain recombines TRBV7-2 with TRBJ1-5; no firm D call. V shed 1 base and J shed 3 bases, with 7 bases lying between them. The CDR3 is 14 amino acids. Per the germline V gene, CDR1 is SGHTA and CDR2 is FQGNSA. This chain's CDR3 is CASSLGGFNQPQHF. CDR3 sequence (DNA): TGTGCCAGCAGCTTAGGAGGTTTCAATCAGCCCCAGCATTTT.

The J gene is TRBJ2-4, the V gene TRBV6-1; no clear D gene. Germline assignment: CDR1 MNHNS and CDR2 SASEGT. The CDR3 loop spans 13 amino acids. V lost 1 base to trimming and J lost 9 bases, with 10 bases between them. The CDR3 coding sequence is TGTGCCAGCAGTGAAGGAAGTGCAGGCATTCAGTACTTC. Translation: CASSEGSAGIQYF.

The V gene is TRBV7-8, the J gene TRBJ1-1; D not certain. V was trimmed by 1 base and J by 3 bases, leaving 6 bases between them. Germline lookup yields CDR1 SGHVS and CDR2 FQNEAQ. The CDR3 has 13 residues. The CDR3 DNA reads TGTGCCAGCAGCTTAGTAGGCCACACTGAAGCTTTCTTT. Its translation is CASSLVGHTEAFF.

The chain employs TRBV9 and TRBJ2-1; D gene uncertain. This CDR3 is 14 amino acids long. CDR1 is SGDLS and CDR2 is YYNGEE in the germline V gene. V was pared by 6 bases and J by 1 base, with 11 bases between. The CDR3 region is CASNPDQSYNEQFF. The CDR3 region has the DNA TGTGCCAGCAACCCAGACCAATCCTACAATGAGCAGTTCTTC.

The CDR3 spells CASSLNRVAYEQYF. CDR3 sequence (DNA): TGCGCCAGCAGCTTGAACAGGGTCGCCTACGAGCAGTACTTC. This chain links TRBV5-1 with TRBJ2-7; D is possibly TRBD1 (6 bases). The CDR3 has 14 residues. Trimming stripped 1 base from V and 2 bases from J, with 10 bases between. The V gene's germline CDR1 is SGHRS and CDR2 YFSETQ.

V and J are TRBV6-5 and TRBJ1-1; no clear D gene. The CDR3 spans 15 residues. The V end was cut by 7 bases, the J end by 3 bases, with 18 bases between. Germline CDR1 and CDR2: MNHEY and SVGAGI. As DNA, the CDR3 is TGTGCCAGCACCCGGAAGGGCGGCTGGGACACTGAAGCTTTCTTT. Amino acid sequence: CASTRKGGWDTEAFF.

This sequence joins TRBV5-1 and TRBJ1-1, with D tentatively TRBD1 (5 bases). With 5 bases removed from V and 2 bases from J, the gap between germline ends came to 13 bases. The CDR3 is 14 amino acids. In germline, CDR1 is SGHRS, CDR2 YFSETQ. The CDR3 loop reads CASSDGDGNTEAFF. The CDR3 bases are TGCGCCAGCAGTGACGGGGACGGAAACACTGAAGCTTTCTTT.

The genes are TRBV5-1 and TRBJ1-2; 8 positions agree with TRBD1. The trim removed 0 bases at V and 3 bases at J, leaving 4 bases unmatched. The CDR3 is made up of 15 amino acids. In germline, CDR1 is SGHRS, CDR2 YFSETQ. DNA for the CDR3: TGCGCCAGCAGCTTGGCCCAGGGGGCCGACTATGGCTACACCTTC. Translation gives CASSLAQGADYGYTF.

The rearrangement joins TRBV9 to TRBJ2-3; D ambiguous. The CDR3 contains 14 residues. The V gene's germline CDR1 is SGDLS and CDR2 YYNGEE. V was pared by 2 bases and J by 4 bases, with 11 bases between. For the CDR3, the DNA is TGTGCCAGCAGCGTGGGCAACGCGGCAGATACGCAGTATTTT. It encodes CASSVGNAADTQYF.

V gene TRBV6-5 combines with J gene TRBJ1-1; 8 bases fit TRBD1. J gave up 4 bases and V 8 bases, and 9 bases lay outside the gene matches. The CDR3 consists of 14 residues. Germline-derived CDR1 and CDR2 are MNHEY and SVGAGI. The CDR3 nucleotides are TGTGCCAGCCTAGGGAGGACAGGGCTCACTGAAGCTTTCTTT. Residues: CASLGRTGLTEAFF.

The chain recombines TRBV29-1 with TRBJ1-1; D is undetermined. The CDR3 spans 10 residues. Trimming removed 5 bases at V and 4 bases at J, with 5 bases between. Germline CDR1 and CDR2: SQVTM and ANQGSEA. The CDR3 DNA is TGCAGCGTTAGTAGCACTGAAGCTTTCTTT. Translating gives CSVSSTEAFF.

The CDR3 loop is CASSSPLAGGPYNEQFF. The DNA for the CDR3 is TGTGCCAGCAGCTCCCCCCTAGCGGGGGGACCCTACAATGAGCAGTTCTTC. The V and J genes are TRBV11-2 and TRBJ2-1; 11 nucleotides match TRBD2. This CDR3 contains 17 residues. Germline-derived CDR1 and CDR2 are SGHAT and FQNNGV. The V and J ends lost 4 bases and 2 bases, in that order; junction bases with no gene match: 7.

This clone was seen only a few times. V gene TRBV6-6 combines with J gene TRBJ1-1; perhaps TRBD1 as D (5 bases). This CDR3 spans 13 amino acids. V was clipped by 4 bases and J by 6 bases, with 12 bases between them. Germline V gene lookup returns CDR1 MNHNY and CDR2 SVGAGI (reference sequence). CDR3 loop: CASSFKGAAEAFF. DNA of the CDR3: TGTGCCAGCAGTTTTAAAGGGGCCGCTGAAGCTTTCTTT.

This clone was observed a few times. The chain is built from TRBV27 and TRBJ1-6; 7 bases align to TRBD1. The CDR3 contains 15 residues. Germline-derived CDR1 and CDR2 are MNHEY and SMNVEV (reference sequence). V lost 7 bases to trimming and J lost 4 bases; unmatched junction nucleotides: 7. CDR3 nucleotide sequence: TGTGCCAGCACTGAGGCAGGGGGTTATAATTCACCCCTCCACTTT. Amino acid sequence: CASTEAGGYNSPLHF.

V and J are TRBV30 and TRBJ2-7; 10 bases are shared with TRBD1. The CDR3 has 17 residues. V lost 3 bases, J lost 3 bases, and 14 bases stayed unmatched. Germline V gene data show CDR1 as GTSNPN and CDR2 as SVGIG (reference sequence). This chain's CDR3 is CAWSAIYGTGVIYEQYF. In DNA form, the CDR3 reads TGTGCCTGGAGCGCCATTTACGGGACAGGGGTAATCTACGAGCAGTACTTC.

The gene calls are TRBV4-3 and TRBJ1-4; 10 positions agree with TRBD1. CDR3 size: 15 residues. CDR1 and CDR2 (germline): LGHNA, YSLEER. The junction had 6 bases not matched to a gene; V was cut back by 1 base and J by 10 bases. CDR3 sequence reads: CASSQGDGQGGKLFF. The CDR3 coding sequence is TGCGCCAGCAGCCAAGGGGATGGACAGGGGGGAAAACTGTTTTTT.

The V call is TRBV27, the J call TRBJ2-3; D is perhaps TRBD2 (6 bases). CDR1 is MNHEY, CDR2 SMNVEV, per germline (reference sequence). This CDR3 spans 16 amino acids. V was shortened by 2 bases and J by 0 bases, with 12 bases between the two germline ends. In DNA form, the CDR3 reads TGTGCCAGCAGTTTAGTCGGGACTGCTAGCACAGATACGCAGTATTTT. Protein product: CASSLVGTASTDTQYF.